The sequence of this T cell receptor (beta chain) was determined in a study of T-cell reconstitution after alpha-beta-depleted transplantation in children (dated by TCRdb to 2016 to 2017). Describing the broader study: Using TCR repertoire profiling, the study quantitatively followed how T-cell immune reconstitution unfolded in children after TCRalphabeta/CD19-depleted allogeneic hematopoietic cell transplantation.

With respect to this clonotype: The specificity of this receptor is unknown. Per-base qualities were not stored, and no clone one base away is much larger.

What the authors observed across the whole study: Apparently early alphabetaT-cell count recovery about two months after transplant reportedly relied on only several hundred rapidly expanded clones derived from non-depleted graft cells. Over subsequent months, a decline in hyperexpanded clone frequencies was noted, and after one year, T-cell counts and TCRbeta diversity were mostly ascribed to newly produced T cells. In some patients, the high TCRbeta diversity seen at day 60 was put down to recipient T cells and intrathymic progenitors that had survived conditioning.

Library prep was done by PCR. Sequenced on an Illumina HiSeq 2500. To normalize quantification of the TCRbeta repertoire, the TCR libraries were built with molecular barcoding that relied on unique molecular identifiers. The public reads were run again by TCRdb, first through fastp at Q25 and then through MiXCR, and only productive beta chains were kept. Rows are combined by CDR3 protein, so each entry shows the most common genes and DNA. This sample holds hundreds of thousands of distinct CDR3 sequences; under 15% were observed only once. The ten most abundant clones make up roughly 0.84% of the sample. Per the publication, the treatment or condition label means: allogeneic hematopoietic cell transplantation with graft depleted of TCRalphabeta T cells and CD19 B cells. The transplant recipients were children given TCRalphabeta/CD19-depleted allogeneic hematopoietic cell grafts. The starting material was PBMCs, obtained before TCRalphabeta/CD19-depleted stem cell transplant. The TCR originated in a girl aged 2 to 9 with congenital amegakaryocytic thrombocytopenia, due to receive a stem cell transplant.

In nucleotide form, the sequence is TGCAGTGCTAGAGATTGGGTCAGCGGGAGGGTCAAAGAGACCCAGTACTTC. Its translation is CSARDWVSGRVKETQYF. The chain is encoded by TRBV20-1 joined to TRBJ2-5, with 10 bases in between that match TRBD2. V is trimmed back by 0 bases and J by 3 bases, and the junction contains 10 bases that no gene match accounts for. From its cysteine to its phenylalanine, the CDR3 spans 17 amino acids. Only the CDR3 portion is preserved as DNA: 51 bases, with reading frame beginning at the first base. The germline V gene (reference sequence) yields DFQATT for CDR1 and SNEGSKA for CDR2.